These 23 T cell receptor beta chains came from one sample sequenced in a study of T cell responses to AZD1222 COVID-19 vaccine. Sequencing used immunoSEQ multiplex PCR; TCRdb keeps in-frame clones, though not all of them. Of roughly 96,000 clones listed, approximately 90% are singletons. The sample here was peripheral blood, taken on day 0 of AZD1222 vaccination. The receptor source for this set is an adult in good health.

The CDR3 spells CASSAPWEAPYSGANVLTF. In DNA form, the CDR3 reads TGTGCCAGCAGCGCCCCGTGGGAGGCCCCTTACTCTGGGGCCAACGTCCTGACTTTC. V gene TRBV9 combines with J gene TRBJ2-6; weak D call: TRBD2 (6 bases). The germline V gene encodes CDR1 SGDLS and CDR2 YYNGEE. The CDR3 spans 19 residues. The V end was cut by 3 bases, the J end by 0 bases, with 19 bases between.

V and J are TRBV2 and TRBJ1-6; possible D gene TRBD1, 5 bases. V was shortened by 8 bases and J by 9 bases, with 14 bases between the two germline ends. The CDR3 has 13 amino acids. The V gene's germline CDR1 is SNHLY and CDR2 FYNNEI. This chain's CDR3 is CASGGQGSSPLHF. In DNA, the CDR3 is TGTGCCAGCGGCGGGCAGGGAAGTTCACCCCTCCACTTT.

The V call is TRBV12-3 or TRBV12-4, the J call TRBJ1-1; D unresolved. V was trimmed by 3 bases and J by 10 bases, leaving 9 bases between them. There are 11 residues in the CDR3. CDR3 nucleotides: TGTGCCAGCAGTTTTCTTCTTGGAGCTTTCTTT. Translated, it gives CASSFLLGAFF.

As DNA, the CDR3 is TGTGCCTGGACTTCAAGTAGGGCGGGCAATGAGCAGTTCTTC. It yields the protein CAWTSSRAGNEQFF. J is TRBJ2-1 and V is TRBV30; D is perhaps TRBD2 (5 bases). V gave up 4 bases and J gave up 6 bases, with 16 bases separating them. The CDR3 spans 14 residues. Per germline, CDR1 GTSNPN and CDR2 SVGIG (reference sequence).

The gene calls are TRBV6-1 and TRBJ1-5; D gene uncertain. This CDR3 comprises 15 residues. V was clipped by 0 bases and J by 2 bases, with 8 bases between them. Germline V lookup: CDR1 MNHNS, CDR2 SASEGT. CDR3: CASSEAGWGNQPQHF. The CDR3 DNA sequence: TGTGCCAGCAGTGAAGCAGGTTGGGGCAATCAGCCCCAGCATTTT.

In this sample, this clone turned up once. Here the CDR3 DNA reads TGTGCCAGCAGACCCCACAGGGTCGCTGACACTGAAGCTTTCTTT. Translated, it gives CASRPHRVADTEAFF. V is TRBV6-5 and J is TRBJ1-1, with D possibly being TRBD1 (6 bases). The CDR3 runs 15 residues. V was shortened by 6 bases and J by 3 bases, with 17 bases between the two germline ends. Germline CDR1 is MNHEY and CDR2 is SVGAGI.

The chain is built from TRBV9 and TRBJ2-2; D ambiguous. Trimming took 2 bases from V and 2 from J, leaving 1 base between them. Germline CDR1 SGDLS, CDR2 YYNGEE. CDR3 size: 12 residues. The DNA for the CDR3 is TGTGCCAGCAGCGTTAACACCGGGGAGCTGTTTTTT. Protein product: CASSVNTGELFF. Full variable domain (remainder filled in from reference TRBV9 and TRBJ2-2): DSGVTQTPKHLITATGQRVTLRCSPRSGDLSVYWYQQSLDQGLQFLIQYYNGEERAKGNILERFSAQQFPDLHSELNLSSLELGDSALYFCASSVNTGELFFGEGSRLTVL.

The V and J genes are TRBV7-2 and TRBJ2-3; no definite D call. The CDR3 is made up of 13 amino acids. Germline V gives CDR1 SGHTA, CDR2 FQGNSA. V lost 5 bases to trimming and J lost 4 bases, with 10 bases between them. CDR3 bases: TGTGCCAGCAGCCGCGGACGCGCAGATACGCAGTATTTT. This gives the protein CASSRGRADTQYF. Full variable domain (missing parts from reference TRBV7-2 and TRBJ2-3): GAGVSQSPSNKVTEKGKDVELRCDPISGHTALYWYRQSLGQGLEFLIYFQGNSAPDKSGLPSDRFSAERTGGSVSTLTIQRTQQEDSAVYLCASSRGRADTQYFGPGTRLTVL.

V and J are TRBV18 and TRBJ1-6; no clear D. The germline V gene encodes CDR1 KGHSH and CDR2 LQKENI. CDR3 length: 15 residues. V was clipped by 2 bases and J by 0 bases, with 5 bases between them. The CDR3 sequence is CASSPGSSYNSPLHF. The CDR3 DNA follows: TGTGCCAGCTCACCAGGGAGCTCCTATAATTCACCCCTCCACTTT.

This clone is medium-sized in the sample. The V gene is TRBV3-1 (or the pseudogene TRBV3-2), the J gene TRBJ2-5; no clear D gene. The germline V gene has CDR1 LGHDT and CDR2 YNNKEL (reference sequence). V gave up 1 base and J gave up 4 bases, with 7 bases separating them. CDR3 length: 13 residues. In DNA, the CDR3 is TGTGCCAGCAGCCAAGTAGACGGAGAGACCCAGTACTTC. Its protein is CASSQVDGETQYF.

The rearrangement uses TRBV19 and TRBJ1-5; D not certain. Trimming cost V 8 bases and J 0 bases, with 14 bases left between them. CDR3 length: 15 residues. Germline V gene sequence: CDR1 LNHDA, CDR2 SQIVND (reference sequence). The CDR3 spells CASAHLGSSNQPQHF. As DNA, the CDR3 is TGTGCCAGTGCCCATCTCGGCAGTAGCAATCAGCCCCAGCATTTT.

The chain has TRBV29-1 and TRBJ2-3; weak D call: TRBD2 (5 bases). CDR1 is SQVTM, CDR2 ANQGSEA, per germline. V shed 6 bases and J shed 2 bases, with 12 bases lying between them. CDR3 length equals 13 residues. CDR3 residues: CSVPDYPTDTQYF. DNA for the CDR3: TGCAGCGTCCCTGACTACCCCACAGATACGCAGTATTTT.

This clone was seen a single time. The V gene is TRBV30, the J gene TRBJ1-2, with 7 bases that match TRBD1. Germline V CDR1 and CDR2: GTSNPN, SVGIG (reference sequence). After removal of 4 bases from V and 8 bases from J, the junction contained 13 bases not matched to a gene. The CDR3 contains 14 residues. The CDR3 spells CAWIMTGILGGYTF. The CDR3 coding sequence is TGTGCCTGGATTATGACAGGGATCCTTGGGGGCTACACCTTC.

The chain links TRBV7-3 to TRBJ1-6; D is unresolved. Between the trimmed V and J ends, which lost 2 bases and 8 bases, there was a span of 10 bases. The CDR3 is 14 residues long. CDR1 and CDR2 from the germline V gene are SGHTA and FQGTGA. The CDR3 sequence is CASSLSNSDSPLHF. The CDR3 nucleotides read TGTGCCAGCAGCTTATCTAACTCGGATTCACCCCTCCACTTT. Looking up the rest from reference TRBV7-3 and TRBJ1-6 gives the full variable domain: GAGVSQTPSNKVTEKGKYVELRCDPISGHTALYWYRQSLGQGPEFLIYFQGTGAADDSGLPNDRFFAVRPEGSVSTLKIQRTERGDSAVYLCASSLSNSDSPLHFGNGTRLTVT.

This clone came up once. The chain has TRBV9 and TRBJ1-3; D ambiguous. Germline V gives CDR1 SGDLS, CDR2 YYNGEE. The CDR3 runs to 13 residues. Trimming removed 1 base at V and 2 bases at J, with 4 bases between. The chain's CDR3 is CASSVLTGNTIYF. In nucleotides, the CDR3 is TGTGCCAGCAGCGTACTGACTGGAAACACCATATATTTT. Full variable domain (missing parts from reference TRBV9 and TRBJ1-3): DSGVTQTPKHLITATGQRVTLRCSPRSGDLSVYWYQQSLDQGLQFLIQYYNGEERAKGNILERFSAQQFPDLHSELNLSSLELGDSALYFCASSVLTGNTIYFGEGSWLTVV.

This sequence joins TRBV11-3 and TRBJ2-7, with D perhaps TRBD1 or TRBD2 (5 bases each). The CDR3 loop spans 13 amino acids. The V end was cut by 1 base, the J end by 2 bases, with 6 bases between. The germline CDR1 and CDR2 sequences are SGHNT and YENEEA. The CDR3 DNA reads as TGTGCCAGCAGCTTAGGGGACGCCTACGAGCAGTACTTC. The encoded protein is CASSLGDAYEQYF.

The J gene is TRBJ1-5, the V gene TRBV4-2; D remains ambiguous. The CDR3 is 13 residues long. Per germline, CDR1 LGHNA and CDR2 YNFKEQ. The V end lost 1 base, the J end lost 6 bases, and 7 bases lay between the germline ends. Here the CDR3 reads CASSQAAGQPQHF. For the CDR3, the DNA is TGTGCCAGCAGCCAAGCGGCGGGTCAGCCCCAGCATTTT.

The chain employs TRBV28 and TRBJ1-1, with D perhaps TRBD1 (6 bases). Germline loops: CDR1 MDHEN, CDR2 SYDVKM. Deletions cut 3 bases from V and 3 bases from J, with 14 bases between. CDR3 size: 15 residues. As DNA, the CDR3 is TGTGCCAGCAGTTTCTTGGGGGGCTTGGACACTGAAGCTTTCTTT. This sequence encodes CASSFLGGLDTEAFF.

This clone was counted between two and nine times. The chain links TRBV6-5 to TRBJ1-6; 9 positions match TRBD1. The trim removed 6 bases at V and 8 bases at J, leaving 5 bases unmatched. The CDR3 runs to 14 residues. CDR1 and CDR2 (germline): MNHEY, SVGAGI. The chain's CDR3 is CASSRDRVDSPLHF. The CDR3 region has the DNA TGTGCCAGCAGCCGGGACAGGGTTGATTCACCCCTCCACTTT.

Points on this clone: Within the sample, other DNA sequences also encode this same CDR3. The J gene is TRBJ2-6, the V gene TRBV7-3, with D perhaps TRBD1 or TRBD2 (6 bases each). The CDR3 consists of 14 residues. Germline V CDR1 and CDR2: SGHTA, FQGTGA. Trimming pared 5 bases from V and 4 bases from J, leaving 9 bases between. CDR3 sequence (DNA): TGTGCCAGCAGCAGGGGGGCGGGGGCCAACGTCCTGACTTTC. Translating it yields CASSRGAGANVLTF.

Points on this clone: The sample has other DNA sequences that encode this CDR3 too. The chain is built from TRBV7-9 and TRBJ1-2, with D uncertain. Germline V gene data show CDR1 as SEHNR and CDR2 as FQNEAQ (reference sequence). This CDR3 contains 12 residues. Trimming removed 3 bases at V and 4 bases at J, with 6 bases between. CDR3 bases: TGTGCCAGCAGCTTGGGTCTCTATGGCTACACCTTC. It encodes CASSLGLYGYTF.

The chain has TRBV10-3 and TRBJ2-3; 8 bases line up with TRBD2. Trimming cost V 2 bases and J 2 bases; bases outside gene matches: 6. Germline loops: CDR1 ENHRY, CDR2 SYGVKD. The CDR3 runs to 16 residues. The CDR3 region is CAISERVSGATDTQYF. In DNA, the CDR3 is TGTGCCATCAGTGAGAGGGTTAGCGGGGCCACAGATACGCAGTATTTT.

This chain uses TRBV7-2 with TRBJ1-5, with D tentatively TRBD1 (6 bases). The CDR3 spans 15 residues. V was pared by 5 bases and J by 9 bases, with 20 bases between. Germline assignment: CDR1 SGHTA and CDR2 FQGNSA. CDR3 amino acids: CASSLQDRGWMPQHF. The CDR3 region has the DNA TGTGCCAGCAGCCTACAGGACAGAGGTTGGATGCCCCAGCATTTT.